The 21 T cell receptor beta chains presented below share a single source sample, sequenced in a study of T-cell reconstitution after alpha-beta-depleted transplantation in children. Using unique molecular identifiers, the investigators prepared the TCRbeta library. TCRdb reprocessed the PCR reads via MiXCR and lists one record per CDR3 protein. The sample yields more than 200,000 distinct CDR3 sequences, roughly a tenth seen once. The sample in question was PBMCs from the stem cell graft donor, obtained from the stem cell graft. These receptors originate from a human donor who donated a stem cell graft to a child with SCID.

Points on this clonotype: This CDR3 fails to terminate in the conserved phenylalanine or tryptophan, so it likely reflects a read error. The chain uses TRBV29-1 and TRBJ2-7; D gene unclear. This CDR3 contains 11 residues. In germline, CDR1 is SQVTM, CDR2 ANQGSEA. V was clipped by 4 bases and J by 2 bases, with 6 bases between them. CDR3 residues: CSVGATYEQYY. The CDR3 DNA reads TGCAGCGTTGGGGCGACCTACGAGCAGTACTAC.

This clonotype was counted at least ten times. J is TRBJ2-7 and V is TRBV5-6; no definite D call. V dropped 4 bases and J dropped 2 bases, with 13 bases sitting between them. The CDR3 loop spans 14 amino acids. Germline values: CDR1 SGHDT, CDR2 YYEEEE. The CDR3 DNA follows: TGTGCCAGCAGCCTCGCACGGTCGCCCTACGAGCAGTACTTC. It translates to CASSLARSPYEQYF.

This clonotype was counted ten times or more. The V call is TRBV20-1, the J call TRBJ2-7, with 7 bases matching TRBD1. V trimming: 2 bases; J trimming: 0 bases; junction bases outside the gene matches: 10. Germline CDR1 reads DFQATT; CDR2 reads SNEGSKA (reference sequence). The CDR3 is made up of 16 amino acids. The CDR3 here is CSARLPTGWYSYEQYF. CDR3 nucleotides: TGCAGTGCTAGACTCCCGACAGGGTGGTACTCCTACGAGCAGTACTTC.

This clonotype appeared many times. As DNA, the CDR3 is TGTGCCAGCAGTTTACTTAGCGGGTCCTATAGCAATCAGCCCCAGCATTTT. Translation gives CASSLLSGSYSNQPQHF. The chain uses TRBV27 and TRBJ1-5; D is unresolved. CDR1 MNHEY and CDR2 SMNVEV come from the germline V gene (reference sequence). The V end lost 2 bases, the J end lost 0 bases, and 14 bases lay between the germline ends. The CDR3 loop spans 17 amino acids.

This clonotype has at least ten counts. The gene calls are TRBV2 and TRBJ1-2; the match to TRBD1 covers 8 bases. The CDR3 is 15 residues long. Germline V gene lookup returns CDR1 SNHLY and CDR2 FYNNEI. The J segment lost 2 bases and the V segment lost 0 bases, leaving 2 bases of the junction unmatched. The CDR3 protein is CASSEAGQANYGYTF. The CDR3 nucleotides read TGTGCCAGCAGTGAAGCGGGACAGGCCAACTATGGCTACACCTTC. Full variable domain (missing parts from reference TRBV2 and TRBJ1-2): EPEVTQTPSHQVTQMGQEVILRCVPISNHLYFYWYRQILGQKVEFLVSFYNNEISEKSEIFDDQFSVERPDGSNFTLKIRSTKLEDSAMYFCASSEAGQANYGYTFGSGTRLTVV.

This clonotype was seen more than once but under ten times. The chain employs TRBV12-3 or TRBV12-4 and TRBJ1-3; D is uncertain. The CDR3 sequence is 13 residues long. Between the trimmed V and J ends, which lost 3 bases and 3 bases, there was a span of 6 bases. The CDR3 loop reads CASSFHGGNTIYF. The CDR3 nucleotides read TGTGCCAGCAGTTTTCACGGTGGAAACACCATATATTTT.

This clonotype was counted ten times or more. This chain links TRBV5-1 with TRBJ2-5; D is possibly TRBD2 (7 bases). In germline, CDR1 is SGHRS, CDR2 YFSETQ. Trimming pared 4 bases from V and 4 bases from J, leaving 23 bases between. The CDR3 consists of 17 residues. The CDR3 sequence: CASSPIPSGEGRETQYF. CDR3 nucleotides: TGCGCCAGCAGCCCTATTCCGTCAGGGGAGGGAAGAGAGACCCAGTACTTC.

This clonotype was observed many times. This chain connects TRBV27 to TRBJ1-6; unclear D gene. The germline V and J ends were trimmed by 0 bases and 6 bases, with 9 bases remaining between them. The CDR3 extends over 15 amino acids. CDR1 is MNHEY, CDR2 SMNVEV, per germline (reference sequence). The CDR3 here is CASSLSAGSNSPLHF. CDR3 in DNA: TGTGCCAGCAGTTTATCGGCAGGTTCTAATTCACCCCTCCACTTT.

The CDR3 reads CASSVGTGSYNEQFF. In DNA form, the CDR3 reads TGTGCCAGCAGCGTGGGGACAGGTAGCTACAATGAGCAGTTCTTC. The chain joins TRBV5-5 to TRBJ2-1; TRBD1 matches at 8 bases. Germline V gene sequence: CDR1 SGHKS, CDR2 YYEKEE (reference sequence). Germline trimming cut 4 bases from V and 3 bases from J; bases unmatched to any gene: 6. The CDR3 consists of 15 residues.

At least ten counts were recorded for this clonotype. This rearrangement joins TRBV2 to TRBJ1-1, with D possibly being TRBD1 (5 bases). Germline-derived CDR1 and CDR2 are SNHLY and FYNNEI. This CDR3 has 13 residues. V was pared by 7 bases and J by 4 bases, with 13 bases between. The CDR3 sequence is CASIPQRGTEAFF. The CDR3 DNA follows: TGTGCCAGCATCCCTCAGAGGGGCACTGAAGCTTTCTTT.

This clonotype was detected ten times or more. The chain is built from TRBV20-1 and TRBJ1-5, with D unclear. Trimming cost V 3 bases and J 5 bases, with 14 bases left between them. Germline-derived CDR1 and CDR2 are DFQATT and SNEGSKA (reference sequence). The CDR3 has 14 residues. DNA of the CDR3: TGCAGTGCTAGCGGCCAGAATAACGATCAGCCCCAGCATTTT. Amino acid sequence: CSASGQNNDQPQHF.

There are many counts of this clonotype. The CDR3 sequence is CATRDTSVQALSYNSPLHF. The CDR3 bases are TGTGCCACCAGGGATACGTCGGTGCAGGCCCTCTCCTATAATTCACCCCTCCACTTT. The chain employs TRBV24-1 and TRBJ1-6; D is ambiguous. The CDR3 sequence is 19 residues long. The germline gives CDR1 KGHDR, CDR2 SFDVKD. With 7 bases removed from V and 0 bases from J, the gap between germline ends came to 21 bases.

In its sample, this clonotype was seen many times. The rearrangement joins TRBV7-2 to TRBJ2-1, with D possibly TRBD1 on 6 matching bases. Looked up from germline, CDR1 is SGHTA and CDR2 is FQGNSA. V was trimmed by 0 bases and J by 6 bases, leaving 9 bases between them. This CDR3 is 14 amino acids long. The CDR3: CASSLAQGGNEQFF. The CDR3 coding sequence is TGTGCCAGCAGCTTAGCACAGGGCGGCAATGAGCAGTTCTTC.

In this sample, this clonotype turned up many times. Written as DNA, the CDR3 is TGTGCCAGCAGGCTCGCAGCGGGGGGGTACAATGAGCAGTTCTTC. Translation: CASRLAAGGYNEQFF. The rearrangement joins TRBV12-3 or TRBV12-4 to TRBJ2-1; 10 bases are a match to TRBD2. Trimming cost V 6 bases and J 4 bases; bases outside gene matches: 6. CDR3 length: 15 amino acids.

This clonotype occurred many times. This chain uses TRBV7-2 with TRBJ2-7; D might be TRBD1 (6 bases). From germline, CDR1 is SGHTA and CDR2 FQGNSA. V was trimmed by 1 base and J by 2 bases, leaving 12 bases between them. The length of the CDR3 is 15 residues. CDR3 bases: TGTGCCAGCAGCTTAGGCGCAGGGGTTACCTACGAGCAGTACTTC. This translates into CASSLGAGVTYEQYF.

This clonotype was seen repeatedly, ten times or more. The chain couples TRBV5-1 to TRBJ1-4; 9 bases are a match to TRBD1. The CDR3 covers 16 residues. Germline V gives CDR1 SGHRS, CDR2 YFSETQ. V lost 0 bases to trimming and J lost 4 bases; unmatched junction nucleotides: 4. CDR3 sequence: CASSLEGQGGNEKLFF. In DNA, the CDR3 is TGCGCCAGCAGCTTGGAGGGACAGGGTGGTAATGAAAAACTGTTTTTT.

This clonotype was counted many times. The chain links TRBV5-5 to TRBJ2-7; D is unresolved. The germline gives CDR1 SGHKS, CDR2 YYEKEE (reference sequence). V was trimmed by 0 bases and J by 4 bases, leaving 11 bases between them. The CDR3 loop spans 14 amino acids. CDR3 DNA sequence: TGTGCCAGCAGCTTGGACCCTCCCCTATACGAGCAGTACTTC. It encodes CASSLDPPLYEQYF.

This clonotype was counted ten times or more. The chain joins TRBV20-1 to TRBJ2-3; no definite D call. The V gene's germline CDR1 is DFQATT and CDR2 SNEGSKA (reference sequence). The ends were cut back, 8 bases at V and 6 bases at J, with 12 bases in the middle. CDR3 length equals 11 residues. The CDR3 bases are TGCAGTCCGTCCCTCTTGGATACGCAGTATTTT. It yields the protein CSPSLLDTQYF.

As for this clonotype: A read error is the likely source, as a far larger clone sits one nucleotide away. This CDR3 reads CASSQRNTGELLF. CDR3 sequence (DNA): TGTGCCAGCAGCCAAAGAAACACCGGGGAGCTGCTTTTT. V is TRBV7-2 and J is TRBJ2-2; D might be TRBD2 (5 bases). Per germline, CDR1 SGHTA and CDR2 FQGNSA. The length of the CDR3 is 13 residues.

Ten or more counts support this clonotype. The gene calls are TRBV28 and TRBJ2-3; no clear D. This CDR3 region has 12 residues. With 5 bases removed from V and 2 bases from J, the gap between germline ends came to 5 bases. Germline CDR1 MDHEN, CDR2 SYDVKM. CDR3 amino acids: CASSILTDTQYF. The CDR3 nucleotides read TGTGCCAGCAGTATTCTCACAGATACGCAGTATTTT.

This clonotype was observed at least ten times. The J gene is TRBJ1-2, the V gene TRBV20-1; D is uncertain. Germline CDR1 is DFQATT and CDR2 is SNEGSKA (reference sequence). V was clipped by 7 bases and J by 0 bases, with 6 bases between them. The CDR3 contains 11 residues. Here the CDR3 reads CSESSNYGYTF. CDR3 coding DNA: TGCAGTGAATCGTCTAACTATGGCTACACCTTC.